This passage covers 21 T cell receptor beta chains from one sample sequenced in a study of T cell repertoires in cytomegalovirus infection. Antigens for these TCRs are unknown. TCRdb re-analysed the reads in MiXCR, keeping a single row per CDR3 protein. The table has about 130,000 distinct CDR3 sequences, roughly a third seen once; the top ten hold 45% to 65%. The sample was CD8+ T cells from cultured PBMCs, taken from culture after CMV antigen stimulation. The receptors here all came from a human donor in good health (CMV status not recorded). Some clones in this sample may be carry-over from other donors' samples.

The genes are TRBV28 and TRBJ1-2; D is undetermined. Trimming took 4 bases from V and 2 from J, leaving 14 bases between them. Germline CDR1 and CDR2: MDHEN and SYDVKM. The CDR3 totals 15 residues. CDR3 bases: TGTGCCAGCAGTTCCGACCGCCGTATAAACTATGGCTACACCTTC. This gives the protein CASSSDRRINYGYTF.

V gene TRBV19 combines with J gene TRBJ2-3, with D possibly matching TRBD2 (7 bases). The CDR3 contains 15 residues. Germline loops: CDR1 LNHDA, CDR2 SQIVND (reference sequence). The V and J ends lost 5 bases and 7 bases respectively, with 19 bases between them. The CDR3 loop reads CASSWGLADINTQYF. In DNA form, the CDR3 reads TGTGCCAGTAGTTGGGGGCTAGCGGATATTAATACGCAGTATTTT.

This clonotype was observed at least ten times. J is TRBJ1-5 and V is TRBV12-3 or TRBV12-4, with TRBD1 as a possible D gene (5 bases). Trimming left V 7 bases short and J 7 bases short, with 17 bases between. The CDR3 consists of 14 residues. Written as DNA, the CDR3 is TGTGCCAGCACCGTAGCGGGGGAGGAGCAGCCCCAGCATTTT. Its protein product is CASTVAGEEQPQHF.

By sample fraction, this clonotype is medium-sized. The chain employs TRBV7-9 and TRBJ1-4; D gene uncertain. The CDR3 extends over 14 amino acids. The V end was cut by 10 bases, the J end by 8 bases, with 20 bases between. Germline V gives CDR1 SEHNR, CDR2 FQNEAQ (reference sequence). CDR3 bases: TGTGCCACCGAGGCGGGAGGGTACGAAGAAAAACTGTTTTTT. Translated: CATEAGGYEEKLFF.

The chain recombines TRBV5-5 with TRBJ2-7, with D maybe TRBD1 (5 bases). CDR1 is SGHKS and CDR2 is YYEKEE in the germline V gene (reference sequence). Trimming left V 2 bases short and J 4 bases short, with 10 bases between. This CDR3 is built from 13 residues. The CDR3, as DNA: TGTGCCAGCAGCTTAGGGGATTTGTACGAGCAGTACTTC. Amino acid sequence: CASSLGDLYEQYF.

This clonotype occurred many times. This chain joins TRBV6-5 and TRBJ1-1, with D perhaps matching TRBD1 (5 bases). Per germline, CDR1 MNHEY and CDR2 SVGAGI. The V end lost 2 bases, the J end lost 1 base, and 8 bases lay between the germline ends. The CDR3 has 14 residues. Here the CDR3 DNA reads TGTGCCAGCAGTTACGGGGGGTCGAACACTGAAGCTTTCTTT. This translates into CASSYGGSNTEAFF.

The V and J genes are TRBV7-2 and TRBJ2-1; the match to TRBD2 covers 8 bases. V was pared by 5 bases and J by 8 bases, with 8 bases of the junction left unmatched. Per germline, CDR1 SGHTA and CDR2 FQGNSA. The CDR3 is 14 amino acids. CDR3 residues: CASSGGLGVYEQFF. The CDR3 DNA reads TGTGCCAGCAGCGGGGGACTAGGTGTCTATGAGCAGTTCTTC. Full variable domain (outside the CDR3, taken from reference TRBV7-2 and TRBJ2-1): GAGVSQSPSNKVTEKGKDVELRCDPISGHTALYWYRQSLGQGLEFLIYFQGNSAPDKSGLPSDRFSAERTGGSVSTLTIQRTQQEDSAVYLCASSGGLGVYEQFFGPGTRLTVL.

This clonotype was found a few times. The chain is built from TRBV5-6 and TRBJ2-7; a possible D gene is TRBD2 (6 bases). V lost 4 bases, J lost 3 bases, and 14 bases lay in between. Germline V CDR1 and CDR2: SGHDT, YYEEEE. The CDR3 consists of 14 residues. The CDR3 sequence is CASSAGTPVYEQYF. DNA of the CDR3: TGTGCCAGCAGCGCCGGGACTCCTGTCTACGAGCAGTACTTC.

This clonotype was recorded at least ten times. The chain combines TRBV4-3 with TRBJ2-5, with D possibly matching TRBD2 (5 bases). This CDR3 contains 15 residues. Trimming removed 2 bases from V and 2 bases from J, with 12 bases in between. Germline lookup yields CDR1 LGHNA and CDR2 YSLEER. CDR3 sequence reads: CASSQRSGTQETQYF. The CDR3 bases are TGCGCCAGCAGCCAAAGGAGCGGAACACAAGAGACCCAGTACTTC.

The chain has TRBV4-1 and TRBJ2-2; tentatively, D is TRBD1 or TRBD2 (5 bases each). The germline V and J ends were trimmed by 5 bases and 0 bases, with 13 bases remaining between them. This CDR3 spans 16 amino acids. CDR1 and CDR2 (germline): MGHRA, YSYEKL. CDR3 region: CASSERGTSNTGELFF. The CDR3 region has the DNA TGCGCCAGCAGCGAGAGGGGTACATCGAACACCGGGGAGCTGTTTTTT.

A few counts support this clonotype. The J gene is TRBJ1-1, the V gene TRBV20-1; D is unclear. This CDR3 is built from 16 residues. The ends were cut back, 2 bases at V and 6 bases at J, with 22 bases in the middle. Per the germline V gene, CDR1 is DFQATT and CDR2 is SNEGSKA (reference sequence). The CDR3 DNA sequence: TGCAGTGCTAGAAGTATGTCGACCCAATATCAGTCTGAAGCTTTCTTT. This codes for CSARSMSTQYQSEAFF.

This clonotype has at least ten counts. CDR3 amino acids: CASSPLGGRNGYTF. CDR3 coding DNA: TGTGCCAGCAGCCCCCTGGGAGGGCGAAATGGCTACACCTTC. The rearrangement links TRBV6-2 or TRBV6-3 to TRBJ1-2, with D hard to call. V was trimmed by 6 bases and J by 6 bases, leaving 17 bases between them. CDR3 length: 14 residues. The V gene's germline CDR1 is MNHEY and CDR2 SVGEGT.

There are a few counts of this clonotype. The CDR3, as DNA: TGTGCCAGTAGTCCGGACACAACCCCCTATGGCTACACCTTC. It is translated as CASSPDTTPYGYTF. This sequence joins TRBV19 and TRBJ1-2, with a possible D match to TRBD1 (5 bases). V lost 5 bases and J 4 bases, leaving 14 bases between the germline ends. Per germline, CDR1 LNHDA and CDR2 SQIVND (reference sequence). CDR3 length equals 14 residues.

This clonotype appeared a few times. This chain links TRBV6-1 with TRBJ1-4; 7 bases map to TRBD1. This CDR3 spans 17 amino acids. Per germline, CDR1 MNHNS and CDR2 SASEGT. The V segment lost 3 bases and the J segment 0 bases; nucleotides outside the gene matches: 7. The CDR3 here is CASSDVWTGATNEKLFF. In DNA, the CDR3 is TGTGCCAGCAGTGACGTTTGGACAGGAGCAACTAATGAAAAACTGTTTTTT.

The rearrangement uses TRBV4-1 and TRBJ2-2; TRBD2 aligns across 9 bases. This CDR3 region has 18 residues. The ends lost 3 bases at V and 5 bases at J; junction bases unmatched: 13. CDR1 is MGHRA, CDR2 YSYEKL, per germline. This CDR3 is CASSQVLAGPPGTGELFF. The DNA for the CDR3 is TGCGCCAGCAGCCAGGTGCTAGCGGGGCCTCCAGGGACCGGGGAGCTGTTTTTT.

This clonotype was recorded many times. This chain connects TRBV11-3 to TRBJ2-1, with D possibly called TRBD1 or TRBD2 (6 bases each). This CDR3 region has 14 residues. Germline loops: CDR1 SGHNT, CDR2 YENEEA. The V and J ends lost 4 bases and 2 bases respectively, with 9 bases between them. The CDR3 sequence is CASSSRGAYNEQFF. The CDR3 DNA sequence: TGTGCCAGCAGCTCAAGGGGGGCCTACAATGAGCAGTTCTTC. Variable domain in full (rest from reference TRBV11-3 and TRBJ2-1): EAGVVQSPRYKIIEKKQPVAFWCNPISGHNTLYWYLQNLGQGPELLIRYENEEAVDDSQLPKDRFSAERLKGVDSTLKIQPAELGDSAVYLCASSSRGAYNEQFFGPGTRLTVL.

This clonotype was seen a few times. V and J are TRBV7-2 and TRBJ2-7; 8 bases fit TRBD1. Germline V gene lookup returns CDR1 SGHTA and CDR2 FQGNSA. Trimming cost V 4 bases and J 6 bases; bases outside gene matches: 11. The CDR3 runs 15 residues. The CDR3 coding sequence is TGTGCCAGCAGCTACTCGGGACAGGCCACCGGCGAGCAGTACTTC. It specifies CASSYSGQATGEQYF.

The chain carries TRBV9 and TRBJ2-7, with 7 bases matching TRBD2. J was trimmed by 5 bases and V by 3 bases; bases with no gene match: 17. CDR1 and CDR2 (germline): SGDLS, YYNGEE. The CDR3 covers 17 residues. The CDR3 DNA sequence: TGTGCCAGCAGCGCGTTGGGTGGGGACGCCGGGAGGAACGAGCAGTACTTC. It yields the protein CASSALGGDAGRNEQYF.

This rearrangement joins TRBV7-2 to TRBJ1-2, with TRBD1 as a possible D gene (5 bases). The CDR3 is 16 residues long. Germline V CDR1 and CDR2: SGHTA, FQGNSA. Trimming shortened V by 1 base and J by 4 bases, and 16 bases separated the two germline ends. CDR3 residues: CASSLVGTGFFYGYTF. For the CDR3, the DNA is TGTGCCAGCAGCTTAGTGGGGACCGGATTTTTCTATGGCTACACCTTC.

This clonotype was counted between two and nine times. The gene calls are TRBV7-2 and TRBJ2-7; the match to TRBD1 covers 11 bases. Germline CDR1 is SGHTA and CDR2 is FQGNSA. The junction had 7 bases not matched to a gene; V was cut back by 5 bases and J by 4 bases. The CDR3 is 15 amino acids. The CDR3 sequence is CASSPRTGGSYEQYF. CDR3 nucleotide sequence: TGTGCCAGCAGCCCGCGGACAGGGGGCTCTTACGAGCAGTACTTC. Full variable domain (outside the CDR3, taken from reference TRBV7-2 and TRBJ2-7): GAGVSQSPSNKVTEKGKDVELRCDPISGHTALYWYRQSLGQGLEFLIYFQGNSAPDKSGLPSDRFSAERTGGSVSTLTIQRTQQEDSAVYLCASSPRTGGSYEQYFGPGTRLTVT.

This clonotype has a handful of counts. The chain has TRBV7-3 and TRBJ2-1; tentatively, D is TRBD1 or TRBD2 (6 bases each). Germline V gene data show CDR1 as SGHTA and CDR2 as FQGTGA. The length of the CDR3 is 15 residues. V was trimmed by 5 bases and J by 4 bases, leaving 15 bases between them. The CDR3 region is CASSPTRGDYNEQFF. Here the CDR3 DNA reads TGTGCCAGCAGCCCGACTAGGGGGGATTACAATGAGCAGTTCTTC.